The clone carrying this T cell receptor beta chain has more than one count but fewer than ten. What it binds is unknown. The same CDR3 can be traced to other DNA sequences in this sample. These data come from a study of shared clonotypes between healthy human individuals. Study-level information: CD4 naive and memory got three plates each, CD8 naive two, CD8 memory one. Overall study findings and caveats: Relative to clonotypes present in all four donors, those not shared had lower generation probabilities.

Memory CD4+ cells were the fraction left after CD45RA+ naive selection. Sorted subsets were amplified in replicate PCRs using around 200 ng DNA, 25,000 to 30,000 T cell genomes. Some clones are missing from TCRdb's copy, which holds only in-frame ones; the method was immunoSEQ multiplex PCR. The profile shows 950,000 to 1,300,000 clones, roughly 80% of them singletons. The CDR3 runs to 14 residues. Between the trimmed V and J ends, which lost 3 bases and 0 bases, there was a span of 8 bases. From germline, CDR1 is SGHTA and CDR2 FQGNSA. The sample taken for sequencing was memory CD4+ T cells sorted from blood. Specified subset: CD45RA-negative fraction. The source of this sequence is a man between 18 and 29 years old in good health. The V and J genes are TRBV7-2 and TRBJ1-1; maybe TRBD1 (5 bases). The CDR3 sequence: CASSLGRMNTEAFF. The DNA for the CDR3 is TGTGCCAGCAGCTTGGGACGGATGAACACTGAAGCTTTCTTT.